This TCR beta chain was profiled in a study of cytomegalovirus exposure and HLA in healthy donors. General study points: Later on, analysis showed that most CMV-associated TCR beta chains appeared to be HLA-restricted. Presence/absence analyses treated sequencing depth as roughly uniform across donors.

60 Vbeta and 13 Jbeta primers were used in PCR. TCRdb's table, derived via immunoSEQ multiplex PCR, lists solely in-frame clones and lacks some. In the table there are approximately 150,000 clones, about four fifths of which are singletons. Whereas donors were nominally healthy upon sampling, unrecorded immune exposures were probable. Notes on this clone: Its antigen is unknown.

V was cut by 1 base and J by 4 bases, with 16 bases left in between. Germline values: CDR1 MGHRA, CDR2 YSYEKL. This CDR3 comprises 16 residues. The sequenced sample was PBMCs. The sequence was obtained from a male donor in good health and CMV-seropositive. V is TRBV4-1 and J is TRBJ1-2; possibly TRBD1 for D (5 bases). The CDR3 DNA is TGCGCCAGCAGCCAAGTGGGAAAGGGGCCCCGCTATGGCTACACCTTC. Its translation: CASSQVGKGPRYGYTF.